These 20 T cell receptor beta chains were all obtained from the same sample, sequenced in a study of neurological immune-mediated disorders. MiXCR, applied by TCRdb to the 5' RACE reads, yields one record per CDR3 protein. The table includes about 80,000 distinct CDR3 sequences, about 5% detected once. The time point is: longitudinal time-point 2. Sequenced material: PBMCs. These receptors all come from a woman aged 55-69 years with multiple sclerosis.

CDR3 nucleotides: TGTGCCAGCAGCCCACGACAGGGTTTAAATGAAAAACTGTTTTTT. Amino acids: CASSPRQGLNEKLFF. J is TRBJ1-4 and V is TRBV27, with TRBD1 matching 7 bases. Germline CDR1 and CDR2: MNHEY and SMNVEV (reference sequence). V shed 6 bases, J shed 5 bases, and the junction held 9 bases outside the gene matches. The CDR3 totals 15 residues. Together with reference TRBV27 and TRBJ1-4, the CDR3 gives the full variable domain: EAQVTQNPRYLITVTGKKLTVTCSQNMNHEYMSWYRQDPGLGLRQIYYSMNVEVTDKGDVPEGYKVSRKEKRNFPLILESPSPNQTSLYFCASSPRQGLNEKLFFGSGTQLSVL.

This clonotype came up many times. The CDR3 loop reads CASSQVEDTQYF. The CDR3 nucleotides are TGTGCCAGCAGCCAAGTGGAAGATACGCAGTATTTT. The V call is TRBV3-1, the J call TRBJ2-3, with no clear D. The CDR3 sequence is 12 residues long. The V gene's germline CDR1 is LGHDT and CDR2 YNNKEL (reference sequence). The ends were cut back, 1 base at V and 5 bases at J, with 4 bases in the middle.

This clonotype was recorded at least ten times. This chain joins TRBV5-1 and TRBJ1-1; tentatively, D is TRBD1 (5 bases). With 3 bases removed from V and 0 bases from J, the gap between germline ends came to 15 bases. The V gene's germline CDR1 is SGHRS and CDR2 YFSETQ. CDR3 length: 16 residues. The CDR3 region is CASSSNPDSMNTEAFF. CDR3 in DNA: TGCGCCAGCAGCTCCAATCCTGACAGCATGAACACTGAAGCTTTCTTT.

This clonotype was seen repeatedly, ten times or more. V gene TRBV5-1 combines with J gene TRBJ2-2; D may be TRBD1 (6 bases). Trimming took off 0 bases at V and 8 bases at J, with 11 bases between the two ends. The CDR3 totals 14 residues. The germline gives CDR1 SGHRS, CDR2 YFSETQ. The CDR3 sequence: CASSLVRGTGELFF. The CDR3 DNA is TGCGCCAGCAGCTTGGTCAGGGGTACGGGGGAGCTGTTTTTT. Drawing the rest from reference TRBV5-1 and TRBJ2-2, the complete variable domain is KAGVTQTPRYLIKTRGQQVTLSCSPISGHRSVSWYQQTPGQGLQFLFEYFSETQRNKGNFPGRFSGRQFSNSRSEMNVSTLELGDSALYLCASSLVRGTGELFFGEGSRLTVL.

In this sample, this clonotype turned up many times. The chain links TRBV11-2 to TRBJ1-3, with D possibly matching TRBD1 (5 bases). CDR1 is SGHAT and CDR2 is FQNNGV in the germline V gene. The CDR3 spans 16 residues. Trimming cost V 5 bases and J 4 bases, with 18 bases left between them. The CDR3 nucleotides read TGTGCCAGCAGCCCGCCGTTCGAGACAGACGGAAACACCATATATTTT. It yields the protein CASSPPFETDGNTIYF.

This clonotype was detected many times. The chain employs TRBV5-1 and TRBJ1-6; 8 nucleotides agree with TRBD1. The CDR3 runs to 14 residues. Germline values: CDR1 SGHRS, CDR2 YFSETQ. After removal of 4 bases from V and 6 bases from J, the junction contained 3 bases not matched to a gene. CDR3 sequence: CASSLDRGNSPLHF. CDR3 DNA: TGCGCCAGCAGCCTTGACAGGGGTAATTCACCCCTCCACTTT.

This clonotype has a count of ten or more. The CDR3 sequence is CASSPSAGQGAFDNSPLHF. For the CDR3, the DNA is TGTGCCAGCAGCCCGTCGGCGGGACAGGGGGCTTTCGATAATTCACCCCTCCACTTT. The V call is TRBV7-9, the J call TRBJ1-6; the match to TRBD1 covers 12 bases. CDR1 and CDR2 (germline): SEHNR, FQNEAQ (reference sequence). The CDR3 has 19 residues. V shed 5 bases, J shed 5 bases, and the junction held 13 bases outside the gene matches. The full variable domain, in which reference TRBV7-9 and TRBJ1-6 provide the parts outside the CDR3, is DTGVSQNPRHKITKRGQNVTFRCDPISEHNRLYWYRQTLGQGPEFLTYFQNEAQLEKSRLLSDRFSAERPKGSFSTLEIQRTEQGDSAMYLCASSPSAGQGAFDNSPLHFGNGTRLTVT.

This clonotype was observed at least ten times. The chain couples TRBV6-2 or TRBV6-3 to TRBJ2-7, with D uncertain. The V gene's germline CDR1 is MNHEY and CDR2 SVGEGT. The CDR3 has 11 amino acids. Trimming took 6 bases from V and 3 from J, leaving 6 bases between them. CDR3 sequence (DNA): TGTGCCAGCAGCTCACTCTACGAGCAGTACTTC. This codes for CASSSLYEQYF.

This clonotype was detected many times. A junction boundary mismatches the germline segment, possibly from a read error. The chain links TRBV5-1 to TRBJ2-7; D is unresolved. The CDR3 contains 13 residues. Germline values: CDR1 SGHRS, CDR2 YFSETQ. In DNA, the CDR3 is TGTGCCAGCAGCTTGGGCAGCTCCTACGAGCAGTACTTC. It translates to CASSLGSSYEQYF.

This clonotype was seen repeatedly, ten times or more. CDR3 in amino acids: CASSLLTGRSNEKLFF. The CDR3 DNA sequence: TGCGCCAGCAGCCTCCTGACAGGGCGGTCTAATGAAAAACTGTTTTTT. J is TRBJ1-4 and V is TRBV5-1; TRBD1 matches at 7 bases. CDR3 size: 16 residues. From germline, CDR1 is SGHRS and CDR2 YFSETQ. V shed 4 bases, J shed 3 bases, and the junction held 9 bases outside the gene matches.

As to this clonotype: A read error may explain this, as a much larger clone is one base away. The J gene is TRBJ2-1, the V gene TRBV3-1; 11 bases line up with TRBD2. CDR3 size: 15 residues. The germline V gene encodes CDR1 LGHDT and CDR2 YNNKEL (reference sequence). CDR3 DNA: TGTGCCAGCAGCCACATTAGCGGGGGGGGGAATGAGCACTTCTTC. Its translation: CASSHISGGGNEHFF.

There are many counts of this clonotype. This chain uses TRBV7-2 with TRBJ2-5; maybe TRBD1 (6 bases). V gave up 5 bases and J gave up 11 bases, with 12 bases separating them. The CDR3 length is 11 residues. Germline V gene sequence: CDR1 SGHTA, CDR2 FQGNSA. This CDR3 reads CASSDGTPQYF. CDR3 DNA: TGTGCCAGCAGCGACGGGACACCGCAGTACTTC.

This clonotype was found a few times. This sequence joins TRBV20-1 and TRBJ2-1; TRBD2 aligns across 10 bases. Germline CDR1 is DFQATT and CDR2 is SNEGSKA (reference sequence). The trim removed 3 bases at V and 2 bases at J, leaving 4 bases unmatched. The CDR3 has 15 residues. This CDR3 is CSASSGGLAYNEQFF. CDR3 bases: TGCAGTGCTAGTAGCGGGGGGCTAGCCTACAATGAGCAGTTCTTC.

This rearrangement joins TRBV28 to TRBJ2-3, with TRBD2 identical over 11 bases. Germline V gene sequence: CDR1 MDHEN, CDR2 SYDVKM. This CDR3 is 15 amino acids long. V shed 7 bases and J 4 bases; nucleotides not matched to a gene: 7. CDR3 sequence reads: CASTIAGGPADTQYF. The CDR3 DNA follows: TGTGCCAGCACTATAGCGGGGGGGCCTGCAGATACGCAGTATTTT.

This clonotype was recorded at least ten times. The chain uses TRBV7-8 and TRBJ1-5, with D possibly matching TRBD1 (5 bases). The germline CDR1 and CDR2 sequences are SGHVS and FQNEAQ. Trimming removed 1 base at V and 3 bases at J, with 10 bases between. This CDR3 contains 15 residues. CDR3 coding DNA: TGTGCCAGCAGCTTAGTGGGACTGCTCAATCAGCCCCAGCATTTT. This encodes CASSLVGLLNQPQHF.

This clonotype was recorded many times. The gene calls are TRBV20-1 and TRBJ2-4; the D is unclear. The CDR3 spans 15 residues. Germline-derived CDR1 and CDR2 are DFQATT and SNEGSKA (reference sequence). Trimming pared 6 bases from V and 0 bases from J, leaving 15 bases between. Here the CDR3 reads CSAPRHLIAKNIQYF. The CDR3 DNA reads as TGCAGTGCCCCCCGACACCTAATAGCCAAAAACATTCAGTACTTC.

This clonotype showed up many times. The chain joins TRBV11-3 to TRBJ2-2; D gene unclear. The CDR3 totals 13 residues. Germline V CDR1 and CDR2: SGHNT, YENEEA. V was trimmed by 1 base and J by 3 bases, leaving 3 bases between them. CDR3: CASSLAHTGELFF. The CDR3 bases are TGTGCCAGCAGCTTAGCACACACCGGGGAGCTGTTTTTT.

This clonotype was picked up many times. This chain links TRBV5-1 with TRBJ1-4; D gene unclear. This CDR3 contains 15 residues. The germline CDR1 and CDR2 sequences are SGHRS and YFSETQ. The germline V and J ends were trimmed by 3 bases and 0 bases, with 9 bases remaining between them. The CDR3 DNA is TGCGCCAGCAGCTCCAACGGAGCAACTAATGAAAAACTGTTTTTT. Amino acid sequence: CASSSNGATNEKLFF.

This clonotype was found many times. The J gene is TRBJ2-7, the V gene TRBV4-1; TRBD1 aligns across 7 bases. Germline CDR1 is MGHRA and CDR2 is YSYEKL. J lost 2 bases, V lost 2 bases, and 3 bases had no gene match. The CDR3 is made up of 14 amino acids. The chain's CDR3 is CASSQPTGTYEQYF. The CDR3 coding sequence is TGCGCCAGCAGCCAACCGACAGGGACCTACGAGCAGTACTTC.

This clonotype showed up many times. CDR3 DNA: TGCGCCAGCGGGAGTGGAAACACCATATATTTT. This sequence encodes CASGSGNTIYF. The chain uses TRBV5-1 and TRBJ1-3; D uncertain. CDR3 length: 11 residues. Germline CDR1 SGHRS, CDR2 YFSETQ. V lost 7 bases and J 3 bases, leaving 5 bases between the germline ends.